These 9 T cell receptor beta chains originate from one sample sequenced in a study of blood T cell repertoires in COVID-19. Here immunoSEQ multiplex PCR was the method, and the copy in TCRdb shows in-frame clones only, minus some. Among under 130,000 clones, more than 70% were seen once, and the ten largest hold approximately 17%. The sequenced sample consisted of peripheral blood. These receptors were obtained from a woman of 80 years or more in a cohort sampled during active COVID-19.

This clone was picked up one time. The chain uses TRBV3-1 (or the pseudogene TRBV3-2) and TRBJ2-3, with D perhaps matching TRBD2 (6 bases). The CDR3 contains 16 residues. The V and J ends lost 4 bases and 3 bases respectively, with 17 bases between them. The V gene's germline CDR1 is LGHDT and CDR2 YNNKEL (reference sequence). The CDR3 loop reads CASSRYNGGLTDTQYF. Written as DNA, the CDR3 is TGTGCCAGCAGCCGATATAACGGGGGTCTGACAGATACGCAGTATTTT.

The J gene is TRBJ1-2, the V gene TRBV6-5; 9 bases line up with TRBD1. Germline assignment: CDR1 MNHEY and CDR2 SVGAGI. V was clipped by 4 bases and J by 4 bases; unmatched bases: 4. The CDR3 covers 14 residues. CDR3 region: CASSLPGQGYGYTF. The CDR3 bases are TGTGCCAGCAGTTTGCCGGGACAGGGCTATGGCTACACCTTC.

The chain uses TRBV18 and TRBJ1-5, with D maybe TRBD1 (5 bases). Per germline, CDR1 KGHSH and CDR2 LQKENI. The length of the CDR3 is 14 residues. Trimming stripped 6 bases from V and 2 bases from J, with 11 bases between. CDR3: CASSALTGNQPQHF. DNA of the CDR3: TGTGCCAGCTCCGCCTTGACAGGCAATCAGCCCCAGCATTTT.

The chain has TRBV27 and TRBJ2-1, with D uncertain. CDR1 is MNHEY and CDR2 is SMNVEV in the germline V gene (reference sequence). The germline V and J ends were trimmed by 3 bases and 1 base, with 10 bases remaining between them. This CDR3 has 15 residues. The CDR3 is CASSFEESSYNEQFF. DNA of the CDR3: TGTGCCAGCAGTTTCGAGGAATCATCCTACAATGAGCAGTTCTTC.

This clone was counted once. The gene calls are TRBV27 and TRBJ1-4, with 7 bases that match TRBD1. Trimming cost V 5 bases and J 4 bases; bases outside gene matches: 7. Per germline, CDR1 MNHEY and CDR2 SMNVEV (reference sequence). CDR3 length: 15 residues. The DNA for the CDR3 is TGTGCCAGCAGTCGCAGGGGGTTTGATAATGAAAAACTGTTTTTT. Translating it yields CASSRRGFDNEKLFF.

V gene TRBV12-3 or TRBV12-4 combines with J gene TRBJ2-1, with D possibly TRBD2 on 5 matching bases. V was trimmed by 3 bases and J by 15 bases, leaving 12 bases between them. The CDR3 is made up of 11 amino acids. CDR3: CASSFEASPFF. CDR3 DNA: TGTGCCAGCAGTTTTGAGGCTAGCCCGTTCTTC.

The genes are TRBV9 and TRBJ2-7, with TRBD1 matching over 10 bases. The CDR3 has 15 amino acids. The V and J ends lost 0 bases and 2 bases, in that order; junction bases with no gene match: 2. Germline V gene lookup returns CDR1 SGDLS and CDR2 YYNGEE. CDR3 sequence reads: CASSVGGQGTYEQYF. As DNA, the CDR3 is TGTGCCAGCAGCGTAGGGGGACAGGGGACCTACGAGCAGTACTTC.

This rearrangement joins TRBV2 to TRBJ2-3; D not resolved. V shed 2 bases and J shed 4 bases, with 10 bases lying between them. This CDR3 has 14 amino acids. Germline lookup yields CDR1 SNHLY and CDR2 FYNNEI. The CDR3 DNA sequence: TGTGCCAGCAGTGAATTAATAGCCGCAGATACGCAGTATTTT. Protein: CASSELIAADTQYF.

There are a few counts of this clone. V gene TRBV4-1 combines with J gene TRBJ1-5; D ambiguous. V lost 2 bases and J 2 bases, leaving 13 bases between the germline ends. This CDR3 has 16 residues. Germline CDR1 reads MGHRA; CDR2 reads YSYEKL. The CDR3 here is CASSQSWQMGNQPQHF. The DNA of the CDR3 is TGCGCCAGCAGCCAAAGTTGGCAGATGGGCAATCAGCCCCAGCATTTT.